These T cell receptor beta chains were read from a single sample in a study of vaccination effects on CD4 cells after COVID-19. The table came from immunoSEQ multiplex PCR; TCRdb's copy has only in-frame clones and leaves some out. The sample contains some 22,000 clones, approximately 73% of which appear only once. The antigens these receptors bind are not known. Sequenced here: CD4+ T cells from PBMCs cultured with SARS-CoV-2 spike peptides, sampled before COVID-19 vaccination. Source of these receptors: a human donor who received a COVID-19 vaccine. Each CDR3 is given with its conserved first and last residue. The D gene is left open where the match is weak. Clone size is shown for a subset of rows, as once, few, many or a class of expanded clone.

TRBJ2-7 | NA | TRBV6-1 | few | TGTGCCAGCAGTGAACGGGGGGCCACCATCTTTGAGCAGTACTTC | CASSERGATIFEQYF
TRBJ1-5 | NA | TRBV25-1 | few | TGTGCCAGCAGTGAAAATCACAATCAGCCCCAGCATTTT | CASSENHNQPQHF
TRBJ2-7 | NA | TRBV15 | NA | TGTGCCACCAGCAGAGATTTCACGAACTCCTACGAGCAGTACTTC | CATSRDFTNSYEQYF
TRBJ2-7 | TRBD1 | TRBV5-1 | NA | TGCGCCAGCAGCACCGGCGCCCACCTCCGGGACAGGAGATTGGAGCAGTACTTC | CASSTGAHLRDRRLEQYF
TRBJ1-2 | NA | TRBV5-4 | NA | TGTGCCAGCAGCTTGGAGGAAAACTATGGCTACACCTTC | CASSLEENYGYTF
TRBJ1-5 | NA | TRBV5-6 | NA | TGTGCCAGCAGCCGCCTGAGCAGTGAAAATCAGCCCCAGCATTTT | CASSRLSSENQPQHF
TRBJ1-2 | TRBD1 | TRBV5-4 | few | TGTGCCAGCAGCCGCAGCTCCGGGACAGGGCTTAACTATGGCTACACCTTC | CASSRSSGTGLNYGYTF
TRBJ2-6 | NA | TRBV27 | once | TGTGCCAGCAGTAGCATCTCTGGGGCCAACGTCCTGACTTTC | CASSSISGANVLTF
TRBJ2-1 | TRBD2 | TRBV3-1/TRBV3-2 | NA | TGTGCCAGCAGCCAACTTAGCGGGAGGACCTACAATGAGCAGTTCTTC | CASSQLSGRTYNEQFF
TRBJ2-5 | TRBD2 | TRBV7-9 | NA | TGTGCCAGCAGGAGACTAGCGGGAGGAGGGGAGACCCAGTACTTC | CASRRLAGGGETQYF
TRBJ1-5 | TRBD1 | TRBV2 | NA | TGTGCCAGCAACCCGGGACAGGGATATCAGCCCCAGCATTTT | CASNPGQGYQPQHF
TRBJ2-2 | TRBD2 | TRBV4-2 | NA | TGTGCCAGCAGCCAGGGAGGGAGGGCCATCGGGGAGCTGTTTTTT | CASSQGGRAIGELFF
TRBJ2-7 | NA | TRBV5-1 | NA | TGCGCCAGCAGCTCAGGGGTACCCTCCTACGAGCAGTACTTC | CASSSGVPSYEQYF
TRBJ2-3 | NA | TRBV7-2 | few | TGTGCCAGCAGCTTACTGGCAGATACGCAGTATTTT | CASSLLADTQYF
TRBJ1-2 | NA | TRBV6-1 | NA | TGTGCCAGCAGTGAGGCTAGGAGGAGTGGCTACACCTTC | CASSEARRSGYTF
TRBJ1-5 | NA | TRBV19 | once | TGTGCCAGTAGTACAGCCGGGACAAAGGCCCAGCATTTT | CASSTAGTKAQHF
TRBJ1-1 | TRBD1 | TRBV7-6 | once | TGTGCCAGCAGCTCGTTCGTATCGGGACAGGGGCTGGCTGAAGCTTTCTTT | CASSSFVSGQGLAEAFF
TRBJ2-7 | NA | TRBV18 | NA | TGTGCCAGCTCAGCGCCGGTAGATCCCTACGAGCAGTACTTC | CASSAPVDPYEQYF
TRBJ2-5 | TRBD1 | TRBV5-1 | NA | TGCGCCAGCAGCTCGACAGGGGGATCTTTGGAGACCCAGTACTTC | CASSSTGGSLETQYF
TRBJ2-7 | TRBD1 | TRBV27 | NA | TGTGCCAGCAGTGACAGGGTCTACGAGCAGTACTTC | CASSDRVYEQYF
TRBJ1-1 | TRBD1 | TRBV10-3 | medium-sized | TGTGCCATCAGTGAGTCCGGGACAGTGAACACTGAAGCTTTCTTT | CAISESGTVNTEAFF
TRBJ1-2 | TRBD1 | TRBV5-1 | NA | TGCGCCAGCAAACCGGGACAGGGGGCCGAGGGGCGCTACACCTTC | CASKPGQGAEGRYTF
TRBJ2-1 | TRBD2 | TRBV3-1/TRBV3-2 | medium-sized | TGTGCCAGCAGCCGCGCTAGCGGACCCTACAATGAGCAGTTCTTC | CASSRASGPYNEQFF